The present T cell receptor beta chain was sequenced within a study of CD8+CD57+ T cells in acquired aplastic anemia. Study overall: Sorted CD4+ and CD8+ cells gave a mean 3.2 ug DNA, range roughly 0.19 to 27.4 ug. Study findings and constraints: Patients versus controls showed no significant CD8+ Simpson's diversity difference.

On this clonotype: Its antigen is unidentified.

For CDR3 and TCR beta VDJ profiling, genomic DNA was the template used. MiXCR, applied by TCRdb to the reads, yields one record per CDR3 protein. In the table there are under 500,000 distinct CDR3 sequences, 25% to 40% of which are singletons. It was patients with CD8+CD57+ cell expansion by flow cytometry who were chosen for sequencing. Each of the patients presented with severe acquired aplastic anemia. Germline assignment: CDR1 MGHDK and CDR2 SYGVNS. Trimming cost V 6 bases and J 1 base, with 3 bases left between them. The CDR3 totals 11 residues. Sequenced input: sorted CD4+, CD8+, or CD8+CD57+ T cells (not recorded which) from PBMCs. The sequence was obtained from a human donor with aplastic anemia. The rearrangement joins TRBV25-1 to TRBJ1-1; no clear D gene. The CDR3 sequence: CASRWNTEAFF. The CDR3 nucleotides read TGTGCCAGCAGATGGAACACTGAAGCTTTCTTT.